The 6 T cell receptor beta chains in this list originate from one sample, sequenced in a study of T-cell reconstitution after alpha-beta-depleted transplantation in children. Unique molecular identifiers were used in preparing the TCRbeta library. TCRdb analysed the PCR reads with MiXCR anew, one entry per CDR3 protein. The data hold 200,000 to 250,000 distinct CDR3 sequences, with around 9.5% observed a single time. The source was PBMCs from the stem cell graft donor, collected from the stem cell graft. These TCRs come from a human donor who donated a stem cell graft to a child with acute lymphoblastic leukemia.

This clonotype showed up just a few times. The chain employs TRBV11-2 and TRBJ1-1; D perhaps matches TRBD1 (6 bases). This CDR3 is 15 amino acids long. Germline loops: CDR1 SGHAT, CDR2 FQNNGV. The V and J ends lost 2 bases and 2 bases respectively, with 12 bases between them. CDR3: CASSLMLGTNTEAFF. The CDR3 coding sequence is TGTGCCAGCAGCTTAATGCTGGGGACAAACACTGAAGCTTTCTTT. The whole variable domain, remainder taken from reference TRBV11-2 and TRBJ1-1, is EAGVAQSPRYKIIEKRQSVAFWCNPISGHATLYWYQQILGQGPKLLIQFQNNGVVDDSQLPKDRFSAERLKGVDSTLKIQPAKLEDSAVYLCASSLMLGTNTEAFFGQGTRLTVV.

This clonotype was seen a single time. V usage is TRBV20-1 and J usage is TRBJ2-4, with TRBD2 matching over 9 bases. Germline V gene data show CDR1 as DFQATT and CDR2 as SNEGSKA (reference sequence). This CDR3 region has 19 residues. CDR3 residues: CCGQAPGLAGFRAKNIQYF. The CDR3 DNA reads as TGCTGTGGCCAGGCTCCGGGCCTAGCGGGGTTCAGGGCCAAAAACATTCAGTACTTC.

V usage is TRBV14 and J usage is TRBJ2-7, with D perhaps matching TRBD1 or TRBD2 (6 bases each). Trimming took 0 bases from V and 11 from J, leaving 14 bases between them. This CDR3 has 13 residues. Germline CDR1 reads SGHDN; CDR2 reads FVKESK. The CDR3 region is CASSQEGRTEEYF. DNA of the CDR3: TGTGCCAGCAGCCAAGAGGGGAGGACAGAGGAGTACTTC.

This rearrangement joins TRBV7-2 to TRBJ2-5; D is tentatively TRBD1 or TRBD2 (5 bases each). Per the germline V gene, CDR1 is SGHTA and CDR2 is FQGNSA. The V gene lost 4 bases and the J gene lost 2 bases, with 14 bases spanning the gap. CDR3 length: 15 residues. The CDR3 nucleotides read TGTGCCAGCAGCTCCAGGCCGGGACGTCAAGAGACCCAGTACTTC. Amino acids: CASSSRPGRQETQYF.

The chain couples TRBV27 to TRBJ1-2; tentatively, D is TRBD1 (5 bases). Per the germline V gene, CDR1 is MNHEY and CDR2 is SMNVEV (reference sequence). Trimming cost V 5 bases and J 5 bases, with 15 bases left between them. The CDR3 is 14 amino acids. CDR3 DNA sequence: TGTGCCAGCAGTGAAACAAAGACAGAATATGGCTACACCTTC. Translation: CASSETKTEYGYTF.

In its sample, this clonotype was seen a few times. The chain is built from TRBV20-1 and TRBJ1-3; D unresolved. In germline, CDR1 is DFQATT, CDR2 SNEGSKA (reference sequence). With 1 base removed from V and 4 bases from J, the gap between germline ends came to 2 bases. The CDR3 is 11 residues long. The CDR3 here is CSARAGNTIYF. The CDR3 coding sequence is TGCAGTGCTAGAGCCGGAAACACCATATATTTT.